The clone carrying this TCR beta chain was observed many times. The target antigen is unknown. This entry is derived from a study of post-analysis software for immune sequencing data. Study-wide context: The cohort encompassed relapsing-remitting, secondary progressive and progressive-relapsing multiple sclerosis disease courses. Overall study findings and caveats: Four to six TRBV segments appeared more often in patients than in controls, and TRBV5-6, TRBV5-1 and TRBV20-1 were among these. Among multiple sclerosis patients, normalized Chao1 diversity was significantly below that of controls.

The V end lost 5 bases, the J end lost 3 bases, and 5 bases lay between the germline ends. The CDR3 runs 10 residues. Looked up from germline, CDR1 is DFQATT and CDR2 is SNEGSKA (reference sequence). Unique molecular identifiers tagged the TCR beta cDNA libraries. Once roughly 1 to 10 million T cells were used, roughly 0.5 million cDNA molecules resulted. TCRdb re-called the PCR reads through MiXCR, storing one row per CDR3 protein. The sample yields around 200,000 distinct CDR3 sequences, 29% seen once. V and J are TRBV20-1 and TRBJ2-7, with D unresolved. This sequence originates from a girl aged 2-17 years with multiple sclerosis. Input material: blood. The CDR3 sequence is CSAYHYEQYF. CDR3 DNA sequence: TGCAGTGCTTACCACTACGAGCAGTACTTC.